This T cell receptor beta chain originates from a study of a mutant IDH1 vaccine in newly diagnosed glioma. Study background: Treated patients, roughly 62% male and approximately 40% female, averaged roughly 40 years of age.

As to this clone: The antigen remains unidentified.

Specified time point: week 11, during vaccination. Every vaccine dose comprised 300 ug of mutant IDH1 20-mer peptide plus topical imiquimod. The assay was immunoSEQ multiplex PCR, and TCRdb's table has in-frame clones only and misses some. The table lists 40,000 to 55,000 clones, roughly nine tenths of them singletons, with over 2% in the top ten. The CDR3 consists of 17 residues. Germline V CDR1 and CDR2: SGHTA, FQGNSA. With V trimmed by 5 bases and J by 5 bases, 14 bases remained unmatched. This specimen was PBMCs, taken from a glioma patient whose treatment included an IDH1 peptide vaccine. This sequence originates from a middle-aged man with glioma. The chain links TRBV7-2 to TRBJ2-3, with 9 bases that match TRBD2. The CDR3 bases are TGTGCCAGCAGCCAGGGGGGCAGCGGGGGGAGGGTAGATACGCAGTATTTT. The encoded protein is CASSQGGSGGRVDTQYF.